This T cell receptor (beta chain) stems from a study of blood T cell repertoires in COVID-19 (dated by TCRdb to 2019 to 2021). Regarding the study in general: Collaborator samples came from the United States, Italy and Spain and covered acute and convalescent phases of COVID-19. The material from the prospective study consisted of cDNA or gDNA derived from T cells, B-cell-depleted T cells, or PBMCs. Deeply sampled blood TCRbeta repertoires from subjects exposed to, actively infected with, or recovered from COVID-19 were included in the dataset. The repertoires were made available in a free public database intended to serve as a resource for research on the immune response to SARS-CoV-2. Samples came from the ongoing ImmuneRACE study (first 160 participants) plus 1,254 subjects from 6 global collaborators. A de-identified subject ID, COVID-19 status, age in years and sex were almost always included in the sample metadata. Where HLA class I and class II types were available, the types were taken from metadata supplied by the sample provider, not from assay-based typing. What the study reported, not specific to this receptor: The quantity of clinical and demographic metadata differed by source and by participant and was supplied without curation.

TCRbeta CDR3 regions were amplified from genomic DNA using the immunoSEQ Assay, a bias-controlled multiplex PCR. As for how the authors treated the data: Within the assay, amplification of reference gene primers was used to estimate how many nucleated cells each sample contained. Sequence reads were collapsed and filtered to measure the absolute abundance of every unique TCRbeta CDR3 rearrangement. For each sample, productive Simpson clonality was calculated as the square root of Simpson's diversity index over productive rearrangements. TCRdb took this table from immuneACCESS and kept in-frame rearrangements with V and J called. Such tables lack part of the clones; where checked against another copy, unresolved V genes explain under half of the gap, and the rest is unexplained. The V and J calls and clone size were taken over from that table, and D and trimming were inferred from the DNA. The sample profile shows over 200,000 clones; nearly 90% of them were found once. The ten largest clones capture over 9.5% of the sample.

Concerning this clone: It lacks a known antigen. There are no base qualities to consult, and no much larger clone falls within one base.

Samples from volunteer blood donors who had recovered from COVID-19 were contributed by a second Seattle source. Each collaborating institution followed its own protocols to collect whole blood in K2EDTA tubes. For TCRbeta analysis, collaborator samples were shipped as frozen whole blood, as isolated PBMCs, or as DNA extracted from either sample type. Specimen: peripheral blood. This receptor was obtained from a woman younger than 30 who had recovered from COVID-19.

The nucleotide sequence is TGTGCCAGTAGTCCCGAGCGGGGCCTAACCTACGAGCAGTACTTC. It is translated as CASSPERGLTYEQYF. The chain uses TRBV19 and TRBJ2-7; 7 junctional bases match TRBD2. Taken from the germline V gene (reference sequence), the CDR1 and CDR2 loops are LNHDA and SQIVND. The CDR3 numbers 15 residues from cysteine through phenylalanine. Only the CDR3 region is kept as DNA, spanning 45 bases read in frame from base 1. V is cut back by 5 bases and J by 2 bases, with 9 bases in the junction unmatched.